The 11 T cell receptor beta chains given below trace back to one sample, sequenced in a study of T cell repertoires in cytomegalovirus infection. TCRdb passed the reads through MiXCR, listing each CDR3 protein once. This sample has approximately 350,000 distinct CDR3 sequences; about 34% occur once, and the top ten carry roughly 14%. Antigens for these TCRs are unknown. This material consisted of cultured PBMCs, taken from culture after CMV antigen stimulation. The receptors derive from a human donor in good health (CMV status not recorded). Some clones in this sample may be carry-over from other donors' samples.

There are a few counts of this clonotype. The chain links TRBV27 to TRBJ2-3; 9 bases line up with TRBD2. The trim removed 5 bases at V and 6 bases at J, leaving 9 bases unmatched. Per germline, CDR1 MNHEY and CDR2 SMNVEV (reference sequence). This CDR3 contains 15 residues. CDR3 region: CASSIPTSGEDTQYF. CDR3 nucleotides: TGTGCCAGCAGTATCCCGACTAGCGGTGAGGATACGCAGTATTTT.

J is TRBJ1-1 and V is TRBV5-1; D is unclear. The CDR3 spans 13 residues. Germline lookup yields CDR1 SGHRS and CDR2 YFSETQ. The V end lost 3 bases, the J end lost 3 bases, and 9 bases lay between the germline ends. The CDR3 protein is CASSYTGDTEAFF. As DNA, the CDR3 is TGCGCCAGCAGCTATACCGGGGACACTGAAGCTTTCTTT.

The V call is TRBV19, the J call TRBJ2-6; TRBD1 matches 10 bases. The CDR3 sequence is 17 residues long. CDR1 and CDR2 (germline): LNHDA, SQIVND (reference sequence). With V trimmed by 10 bases and J by 0 bases, 9 bases remained unmatched. CDR3 amino acids: CATTPGQGDSGANVLTF. In nucleotides, the CDR3 is TGTGCCACCACCCCAGGACAGGGGGACTCTGGGGCCAACGTCCTGACTTTC.

The chain employs TRBV6-2 or TRBV6-3 and TRBJ2-1; no clear D. Germline V lookup: CDR1 MNHEY, CDR2 SVGEGT. The CDR3 is made up of 12 amino acids. The V end lost 6 bases, the J end lost 6 bases, and 9 bases lay between the germline ends. CDR3 amino acids: CASSERTNEQFF. The CDR3 nucleotides read TGTGCCAGCAGCGAAAGGACCAATGAGCAGTTCTTC.

This chain links TRBV7-9 with TRBJ2-2; no clear D. V gave up 4 bases and J gave up 0 bases, with 12 bases separating them. CDR3 length equals 16 residues. Per the germline V gene, CDR1 is SEHNR and CDR2 is FQNEAQ (reference sequence). This CDR3 is CASSYTRTANTGELFF. The CDR3 DNA is TGTGCCAGCAGCTATACCAGGACCGCGAACACCGGGGAGCTGTTTTTT.

In this sample, this clonotype turned up once. The chain employs TRBV10-3 and TRBJ2-7, with D possibly being TRBD1 (6 bases). There are 13 residues in the CDR3. CDR1 and CDR2 from the germline V gene are ENHRY and SYGVKD. The ends were cut back, 10 bases at V and 6 bases at J, with 19 bases in the middle. CDR3: CATATGGRSEQYF. As DNA, the CDR3 is TGTGCCACCGCGACAGGCGGTCGATCCGAGCAGTACTTC.

This chain uses TRBV7-6 with TRBJ1-2; D unresolved. Germline V gives CDR1 SGHVS, CDR2 FNYEAQ. V lost 3 bases to trimming and J lost 4 bases, with 12 bases between them. CDR3 length equals 14 residues. As DNA, the CDR3 is TGTGCCAGCAGCTTGGGCGCGGGCTTCTATGGCTACACCTTC. This gives the protein CASSLGAGFYGYTF.

Only a few counts were recorded for this clonotype. CDR3 in amino acids: CASSTGGAKTQYF. CDR3 nucleotide sequence: TGTGCCAGTAGTACAGGGGGCGCAAAGACCCAGTACTTC. The V call is TRBV19, the J call TRBJ2-5; 8 bases match TRBD1. Per the germline V gene, CDR1 is LNHDA and CDR2 is SQIVND (reference sequence). The CDR3 has 13 amino acids. After removal of 4 bases from V and 6 bases from J, the junction contained 4 bases not matched to a gene. The full variable domain, rest sourced from reference TRBV19 and TRBJ2-5, is DGGITQSPKYLFRKEGQNVTLSCEQNLNHDAMYWYRQDPGQGLRLIYYSQIVNDFQKGDIAEGYSVSREKKESFPLTVTSAQKNPTAFYLCASSTGGAKTQYFGPGTRLLVL.

Of note for this clonotype: A much larger clone differs by one base, so this may be a read error. The chain employs TRBV7-2 and TRBJ2-7; TRBD2 aligns across 9 bases. The CDR3 runs to 14 residues. Germline loops: CDR1 SGHTA, CDR2 FQGNSA. J gave up 3 bases and V 5 bases, and 5 bases lay outside the gene matches. The CDR3 here is CASSPTSGLYEQYF. The CDR3 DNA reads as TGTGCCAGCAGCCCAACTAGCGGGCTCTACGAGCAGTACTTC.

The V and J genes are TRBV4-1 and TRBJ2-1; D may be TRBD1 (5 bases). In germline, CDR1 is MGHRA, CDR2 YSYEKL. The CDR3 is made up of 15 amino acids. V was clipped by 0 bases and J by 4 bases, with 10 bases between them. CDR3 nucleotides: TGCGCCAGCAGCCAAGACAGGGTGGGATACAATGAGCAGTTCTTC. Translating gives CASSQDRVGYNEQFF.

The V call is TRBV18, the J call TRBJ2-1; tentatively, D is TRBD1 (5 bases). CDR3 length equals 15 residues. In germline, CDR1 is KGHSH, CDR2 LQKENI. V lost 3 bases to trimming and J lost 10 bases, with 19 bases between them. The CDR3 reads CASSPSRSGSGEQFF. The DNA of the CDR3 is TGTGCCAGCTCACCGAGTAGGTCAGGGTCGGGCGAGCAGTTCTTC.